These 24 T cell receptor beta chains share one sample of origin, sequenced in a study of T-cell reconstitution after alpha-beta-depleted transplantation in children. Library preparation (for TCRbeta) was performed with unique molecular identifiers. TCRdb reprocessed the PCR reads with MiXCR, giving one entry per CDR3 protein. The table lists 250,000 to 350,000 distinct CDR3 sequences, roughly 9.5% of them singletons. The specimen was PBMCs from the stem cell graft donor, collected from the stem cell graft. The receptors here all came from a human donor who donated a stem cell graft to a child with SCID.

Only a few counts were recorded for this clonotype. The chain is built from TRBV7-6 and TRBJ2-1, with 10 bases lining up with TRBD2. The V and J ends lost 1 base and 3 bases, in that order; junction bases with no gene match: 3. The germline V gene has CDR1 SGHVS and CDR2 FNYEAQ. The CDR3 is 16 residues long. In nucleotides, the CDR3 is TGTGCCAGCAGCTTAGGAGCGGGGGGGGGCTACAATGAGCAGTTCTTC. Translating it yields CASSLGAGGGYNEQFF.

The V gene is TRBV7-2, the J gene TRBJ2-3; D may be TRBD2 (7 bases). Germline V gene sequence: CDR1 SGHTA, CDR2 FQGNSA. V gave up 4 bases and J gave up 6 bases, with 14 bases separating them. This CDR3 contains 14 residues. The DNA of the CDR3 is TGTGCCAGCAGCTACTTGGCGGGGGCGGATACGCAGTATTTT. This sequence encodes CASSYLAGADTQYF.

This clonotype occurred a few times. For the CDR3, the DNA is TGTGCCAGCTCACCTAGTTCGACAGCCAAAAACATTCAGTACTTC. Translating gives CASSPSSTAKNIQYF. The chain uses TRBV18 and TRBJ2-4; no clear D. Germline assignment: CDR1 KGHSH and CDR2 LQKENI. Trimming removed 3 bases at V and 0 bases at J, with 9 bases between. This CDR3 is 15 amino acids long. Together with reference TRBV18 and TRBJ2-4, the CDR3 gives the full variable domain: NAGVMQNPRHLVRRRGQEARLRCSPMKGHSHVYWYRQLPEEGLKFMVYLQKENIIDESGMPKERFSAEFPKEGPSILRIQQVVRGDSAAYFCASSPSSTAKNIQYFGAGTRLSVL.

This clonotype was counted a few times. The V call is TRBV20-1, the J call TRBJ2-7; 7 nucleotides agree with TRBD2. The CDR3 is 13 residues long. The germline CDR1 and CDR2 sequences are DFQATT and SNEGSKA (reference sequence). The J segment lost 2 bases and the V segment lost 6 bases, leaving 7 bases of the junction unmatched. In DNA form, the CDR3 reads TGCAGTGCCTTCCAGCGGGGAGCCTACGAGCAGTACTTC. Protein product: CSAFQRGAYEQYF.

This clonotype appeared many times. V and J are TRBV6-5 and TRBJ2-2; weak D call: TRBD2 (6 bases). The CDR3 is 17 amino acids. From germline, CDR1 is MNHEY and CDR2 SVGAGI. Trimming shortened V by 2 bases and J by 9 bases, and 22 bases separated the two germline ends. The CDR3 DNA reads as TGTGCCAGCAGTTACAGCCAGGGAGGCGTTGGGCGCCGGGAGCTGTTTTTT. Translated, it gives CASSYSQGGVGRRELFF.

Only a few counts were recorded for this clonotype. The chain uses TRBV11-2 and TRBJ2-2; 9 bases fit TRBD2. The CDR3 consists of 16 residues. Losses at the gene ends were 4 bases for V and 6 bases for J; bases not matched to a gene: 9. CDR1 and CDR2 (germline): SGHAT, FQNNGV. CDR3 in DNA: TGTGCCAGCAGCTGGATCCTAGCGGGGTACGCCGGGGAGCTGTTTTTT. It codes for CASSWILAGYAGELFF. The full variable domain, its missing parts supplied by reference TRBV11-2 and TRBJ2-2, is EAGVAQSPRYKIIEKRQSVAFWCNPISGHATLYWYQQILGQGPKLLIQFQNNGVVDDSQLPKDRFSAERLKGVDSTLKIQPAKLEDSAVYLCASSWILAGYAGELFFGEGSRLTVL.

This clonotype was observed at least ten times. The rearrangement links TRBV6-1 to TRBJ2-1, with TRBD1 matching 7 bases. CDR3 length equals 14 residues. V lost 7 bases, J lost 4 bases, and 7 bases stayed unmatched. CDR1 is MNHNS, CDR2 SASEGT, per germline. In DNA form, the CDR3 reads TGTGCCAGCACCGACAGGGTAGGGTACAATGAGCAGTTCTTC. Its protein is CASTDRVGYNEQFF.

This sequence joins TRBV7-6 and TRBJ2-3; D gene ambiguous. The V gene lost 2 bases and the J gene lost 4 bases, with 7 bases spanning the gap. In germline, CDR1 is SGHVS, CDR2 FNYEAQ. CDR3 length: 13 amino acids. The CDR3, as DNA: TGTGCCAGCAGCTTATCCCCGGCAGATACGCAGTATTTT. Its translation: CASSLSPADTQYF.

This clonotype appeared many times. This chain links TRBV20-1 with TRBJ2-1, with 11 positions matching TRBD2. The CDR3 loop spans 16 amino acids. The trim removed 0 bases at V and 3 bases at J, leaving 4 bases unmatched. Germline V lookup: CDR1 DFQATT, CDR2 SNEGSKA (reference sequence). The CDR3 DNA reads as TGCAGTGCTAGAGATAAGACTAGCGGGGACTACAATGAGCAGTTCTTC. It specifies CSARDKTSGDYNEQFF.

V is TRBV5-1 and J is TRBJ2-3, with D perhaps TRBD1 (6 bases). This CDR3 comprises 14 residues. Germline V gene lookup returns CDR1 SGHRS and CDR2 YFSETQ. The V end lost 1 base, the J end lost 1 base, and 7 bases lay between the germline ends. Written as DNA, the CDR3 is TGCGCCAGCAGCTTGACAGGGCGCACAGATACGCAGTATTTT. Its protein is CASSLTGRTDTQYF.

This clonotype was recorded once. One base away lies a much larger clone, so this may be a sequencing read error. This chain's CDR3 is CSATDLGFPQETQYF. The CDR3 region has the DNA TGCAGTGCTACAGATTTGGGCTTCCCGCAAGAGACCCAGTACTTC. The J gene is TRBJ2-5, the V gene TRBV20-1; D remains ambiguous. Trimming took 4 bases from V and 2 from J, leaving 17 bases between them. The CDR3 has 15 residues. Per germline, CDR1 DFQATT and CDR2 SNEGSKA (reference sequence).

For the CDR3, the DNA is TGTGCCAGCAGCCCACCTGGAGGGGGCGGCAAGCAGTTCTTC. This encodes CASSPPGGGGKQFF. The gene calls are TRBV12-3 or TRBV12-4 and TRBJ2-1, with D tentatively TRBD1 (7 bases). This CDR3 is 14 amino acids long. The ends were cut back, 6 bases at V and 11 bases at J, with 20 bases in the middle.

This clonotype showed up many times. This chain joins TRBV5-1 and TRBJ2-1; D unresolved. The length of the CDR3 is 12 residues. V dropped 0 bases and J dropped 5 bases, with 3 bases sitting between them. Germline-derived CDR1 and CDR2 are SGHRS and YFSETQ. This CDR3 reads CASSLVDNEQFF. In nucleotides, the CDR3 is TGCGCCAGCAGCTTGGTCGACAATGAGCAGTTCTTC.

The V call is TRBV10-3, the J call TRBJ2-7; TRBD2 aligns across 7 bases. The CDR3 is 13 residues long. The germline V gene has CDR1 ENHRY and CDR2 SYGVKD. Trimming took 11 bases from V and 1 from J; bases not matched to a gene: 8. The CDR3 protein is CALAGGRSYEQYF. Written as DNA, the CDR3 is TGTGCCCTCGCCGGGGGGAGATCCTACGAGCAGTACTTC.

The chain employs TRBV2 and TRBJ1-2; D is unresolved. CDR1 and CDR2 from the germline V gene are SNHLY and FYNNEI. V was trimmed by 3 bases and J by 2 bases, leaving 10 bases between them. The length of the CDR3 is 14 residues. CDR3 bases: TGTGCCAGCAGTGAGGGCAGAGACAACTATGGCTACACCTTC. Protein product: CASSEGRDNYGYTF.

The V call is TRBV7-2, the J call TRBJ2-7; no reliable D call. The CDR3 has 14 amino acids. From germline, CDR1 is SGHTA and CDR2 FQGNSA. The ends were cut back, 0 bases at V and 3 bases at J, with 9 bases in the middle. The CDR3 sequence: CASSLAPDLYEQYF. CDR3 in DNA: TGTGCCAGCAGCTTAGCGCCAGACCTCTACGAGCAGTACTTC.

This clonotype came up many times. CDR3 loop: CASSVGAGPAYEQYF. CDR3 nucleotides: TGTGCCAGCAGCGTAGGCGCGGGGCCTGCCTACGAGCAGTACTTC. The gene calls are TRBV9 and TRBJ2-7, with a weak D call TRBD2 (6 bases). Per the germline V gene, CDR1 is SGDLS and CDR2 is YYNGEE. This CDR3 spans 15 amino acids. Between the trimmed V and J ends, which lost 0 bases and 2 bases, there was a span of 12 bases.

The table lists this clonotype with a few counts. Here the CDR3 DNA reads TGTGCCAGCAGCCACCAGAACACAGATACGCAGTATTTT. Its translation is CASSHQNTDTQYF. The chain joins TRBV7-9 to TRBJ2-3; D remains ambiguous. V lost 5 bases, J lost 2 bases, and 8 bases lay in between. The length of the CDR3 is 13 residues. The germline gives CDR1 SEHNR, CDR2 FQNEAQ (reference sequence).

The chain uses TRBV20-1 and TRBJ2-3; 9 nucleotides match TRBD1. CDR1 is DFQATT and CDR2 is SNEGSKA in the germline V gene (reference sequence). With 0 bases clipped from V and 7 bases from J, the junction kept 8 bases outside the gene matches. The CDR3 sequence is 15 residues long. In nucleotides, the CDR3 is TGCAGTGCTAGAGATCCGGACAGGGGATTAAATACGCAGTATTTT. Protein sequence: CSARDPDRGLNTQYF.

The V gene is TRBV3-1, the J gene TRBJ2-5; D is uncertain. Germline V gene data show CDR1 as LGHDT and CDR2 as YNNKEL (reference sequence). There are 13 residues in the CDR3. Trimming took off 4 bases at V and 0 bases at J, with 6 bases between the two ends. CDR3: CASSPLNQETQYF. The CDR3, as DNA: TGTGCCAGCAGCCCACTAAACCAAGAGACCCAGTACTTC.

The chain carries TRBV7-7 and TRBJ2-7, with 7 bases aligning to TRBD2. V trimming: 3 bases; J trimming: 3 bases; junction bases outside the gene matches: 5. Germline CDR1 is SSHAT and CDR2 is FNYEAQ (reference sequence). This CDR3 spans 14 amino acids. The DNA for the CDR3 is TGTGCCAGCAGCTTTGGGGAGGGTGGCTACGAGCAGTACTTC. It specifies CASSFGEGGYEQYF.

This clonotype was detected only a few times. V is TRBV20-1 and J is TRBJ1-1; D possibly corresponds to TRBD1 (6 bases). The CDR3 is 14 amino acids. CDR1 is DFQATT, CDR2 SNEGSKA, per germline (reference sequence). Trimming left V 3 bases short and J 6 bases short, with 17 bases between. CDR3 sequence (DNA): TGCAGTGCTAGTTACAGGGTCCCCGACGCTGAAGCTTTCTTT. Its translation: CSASYRVPDAEAFF.

This clonotype was detected only a few times. The chain combines TRBV20-1 with TRBJ1-1; D is possibly TRBD1 (6 bases). Trimming pared 5 bases from V and 4 bases from J, leaving 17 bases between. This CDR3 is built from 14 residues. Germline V gives CDR1 DFQATT, CDR2 SNEGSKA (reference sequence). The CDR3 is CSALQGGGLTEAFF. The CDR3 DNA reads as TGCAGTGCTTTACAGGGTGGGGGCCTCACTGAAGCTTTCTTT.

This clonotype was observed at least ten times. The chain couples TRBV3-1 to TRBJ2-3; the D gene is possibly TRBD2 (6 bases). This CDR3 is 15 amino acids long. V shed 0 bases and J shed 6 bases, with 13 bases lying between them. CDR1 LGHDT and CDR2 YNNKEL come from the germline V gene (reference sequence). The CDR3 DNA sequence: TGTGCCAGCAGCCAAGACCCGACTAGTATCGATACGCAGTATTTT. Translation: CASSQDPTSIDTQYF.